These 2 T cell receptor beta chains originate from one sample sequenced in a study of OX40 agonist ivuxolimab in advanced cancers. The library was prepared using the immunoSEQ multiplex PCR assay. TCRdb mirrors the immuneACCESS table, restricted to in-frame sequences. Some clones are absent from its copies; in checked studies, under half trace to an unresolved V gene, and the reason for the others is unknown. This sample gives 45,000 to 65,000 clones in total; about 88% of them show up just once. The ten largest make up approximately 13% of the sample. The sequenced sample was CD4+ or CD8+ T cells sorted from blood, obtained in a trial of the OX40 agonist ivuxolimab. The receptors stem from an adult with an advanced solid tumor such as melanoma, head and neck, liver or kidney cancer.

This chain joins TRBV18 and TRBJ2-1, with D possibly being TRBD1 (5 bases). The germline V gene has CDR1 KGHSH and CDR2 LQKENI. Trimming took off 2 bases at V and 0 bases at J, with 14 bases between the two ends. The CDR3 consists of 17 residues. The CDR3 nucleotides read TGTGCCAGCTCACCAAGAACAGGTGTTAGCTCCTACAATGAGCAGTTCTTC. This gives the protein CASSPRTGVSSYNEQFF.

This sequence joins TRBV27 and TRBJ2-1, with 10 bases identical to TRBD1. The V gene's germline CDR1 is MNHEY and CDR2 SMNVEV (reference sequence). J was trimmed by 2 bases and V by 6 bases; bases with no gene match: 4. This CDR3 is 15 amino acids long. The CDR3 DNA sequence: TGTGCCAGCAGGTTCGGACAGGGGGCCTACAATGAGCAGTTCTTC. It codes for CASRFGQGAYNEQFF.